Here is one TCR beta chain with its context. The assay was immunoSEQ multiplex PCR, and TCRdb's table has in-frame clones only and misses some. The sample holds 60,000 to 90,000 clones, 70% to 90% seen once. This sample was taken from a study of T cell changes during pregnancy in multiple sclerosis. In germline, CDR1 is LNHDA, CDR2 SQIVND (reference sequence). Trimming cost V 5 bases and J 8 bases, with 18 bases left between them. The CDR3 length is 14 residues. The clonotype comes from a female donor with multiple sclerosis, enrolled in a pregnancy study. The chain links TRBV19 to TRBJ1-2; possible D gene TRBD1, 6 bases. Source: peripheral blood, taken before pregnancy. The CDR3 DNA is TGTGCCAGTAGTCTAAACAGGGAGATCGGGGGCTACACCTTC. As protein: CASSLNREIGGYTF.